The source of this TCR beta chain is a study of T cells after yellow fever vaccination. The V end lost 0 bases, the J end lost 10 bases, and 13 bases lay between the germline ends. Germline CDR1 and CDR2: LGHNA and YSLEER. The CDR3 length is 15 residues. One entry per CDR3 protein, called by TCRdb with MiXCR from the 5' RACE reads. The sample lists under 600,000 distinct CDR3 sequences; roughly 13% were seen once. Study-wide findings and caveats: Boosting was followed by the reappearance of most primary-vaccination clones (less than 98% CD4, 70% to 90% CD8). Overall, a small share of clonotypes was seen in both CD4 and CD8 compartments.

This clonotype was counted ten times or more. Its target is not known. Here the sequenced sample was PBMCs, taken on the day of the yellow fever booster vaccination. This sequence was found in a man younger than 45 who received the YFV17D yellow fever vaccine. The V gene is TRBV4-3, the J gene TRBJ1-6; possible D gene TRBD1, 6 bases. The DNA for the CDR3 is TGCGCCAGCAGCCAAGATGGGGGGCGTTCGTCACCCCTCCACTTT. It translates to CASSQDGGRSSPLHF.